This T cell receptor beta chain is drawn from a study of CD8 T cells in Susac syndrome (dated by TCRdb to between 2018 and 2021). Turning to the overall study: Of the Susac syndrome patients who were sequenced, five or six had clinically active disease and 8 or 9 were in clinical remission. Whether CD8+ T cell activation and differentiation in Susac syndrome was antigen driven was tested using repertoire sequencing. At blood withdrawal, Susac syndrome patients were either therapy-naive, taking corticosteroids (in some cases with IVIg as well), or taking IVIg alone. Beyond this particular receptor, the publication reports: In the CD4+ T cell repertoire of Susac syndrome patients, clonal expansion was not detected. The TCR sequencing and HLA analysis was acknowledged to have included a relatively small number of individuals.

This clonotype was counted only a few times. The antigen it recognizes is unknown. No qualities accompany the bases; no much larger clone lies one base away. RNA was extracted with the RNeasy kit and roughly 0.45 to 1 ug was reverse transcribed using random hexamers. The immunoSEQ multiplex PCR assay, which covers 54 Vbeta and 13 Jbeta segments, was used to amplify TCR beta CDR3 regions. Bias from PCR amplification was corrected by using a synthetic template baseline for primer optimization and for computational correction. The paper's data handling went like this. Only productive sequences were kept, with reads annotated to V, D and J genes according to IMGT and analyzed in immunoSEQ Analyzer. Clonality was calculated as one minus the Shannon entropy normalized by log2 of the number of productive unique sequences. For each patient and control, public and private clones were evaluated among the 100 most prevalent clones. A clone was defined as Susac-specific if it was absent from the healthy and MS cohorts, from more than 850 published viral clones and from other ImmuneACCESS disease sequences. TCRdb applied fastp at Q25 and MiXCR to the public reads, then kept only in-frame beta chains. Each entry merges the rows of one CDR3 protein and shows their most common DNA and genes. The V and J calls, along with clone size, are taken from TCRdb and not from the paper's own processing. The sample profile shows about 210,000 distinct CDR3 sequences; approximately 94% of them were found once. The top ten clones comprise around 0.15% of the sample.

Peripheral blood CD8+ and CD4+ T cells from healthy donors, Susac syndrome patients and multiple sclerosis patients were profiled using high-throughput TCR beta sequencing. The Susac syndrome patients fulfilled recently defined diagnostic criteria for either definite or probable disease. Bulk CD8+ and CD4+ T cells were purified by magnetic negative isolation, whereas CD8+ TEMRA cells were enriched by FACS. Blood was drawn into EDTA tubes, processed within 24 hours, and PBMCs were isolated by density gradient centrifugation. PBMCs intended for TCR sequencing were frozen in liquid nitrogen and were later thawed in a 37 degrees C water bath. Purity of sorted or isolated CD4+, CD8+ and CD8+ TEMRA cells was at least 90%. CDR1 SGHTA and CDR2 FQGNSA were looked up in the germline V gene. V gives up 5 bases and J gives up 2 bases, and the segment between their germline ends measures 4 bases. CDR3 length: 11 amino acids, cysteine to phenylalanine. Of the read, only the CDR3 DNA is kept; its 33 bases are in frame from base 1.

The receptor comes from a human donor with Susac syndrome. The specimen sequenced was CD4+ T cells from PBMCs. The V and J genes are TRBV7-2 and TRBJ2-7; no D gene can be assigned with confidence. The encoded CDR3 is CASSRTYEQYF. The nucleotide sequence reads TGTGCCAGCAGCCGCACCTACGAGCAGTACTTC.